This TCR beta chain is drawn from a study of cytomegalovirus exposure and HLA in healthy donors. The CDR3 is made up of 12 amino acids. The ends were cut back, 0 bases at V and 6 bases at J, with 5 bases in the middle. Germline CDR1 is SGHRS and CDR2 is YFSETQ. Researchers ran the PCR with 60 Vbeta and 13 Jbeta primers. TCRdb keeps only in-frame clones here, not all; method: immunoSEQ multiplex PCR. This sample carries roughly 200,000 clones, 82% of them seen once, and the ten largest clones take about 2.6%. This TCR came from a woman aged 40 to 50 in good health and CMV-seronegative. The chain couples TRBV5-1 to TRBJ2-3, with TRBD2 as a possible D gene (5 bases). The specimen sequenced was PBMCs. The CDR3 reads CASSLVADTQYF. In DNA, the CDR3 is TGCGCCAGCAGCTTGGTAGCGGATACGCAGTATTTT.